This T cell receptor (beta chain) was recorded in a study of identical twins. Germline V lookup: CDR1 KGHSH, CDR2 LQKENI. This CDR3 is built from 14 residues. J lost 7 bases, V lost 2 bases, and 1 base had no gene match. TCRdb reprocessed the 5' RACE reads with MiXCR, giving one entry per CDR3 protein. The sample carries about 690,000 distinct CDR3 sequences, 5.5% to 6.5% recorded once. Study observations and caveats: Twins shared out-of-frame alpha sequences with excess low generation probability.

Ten or more counts support this clonotype. The antigen is undetermined. The chain joins TRBV18 to TRBJ2-1; 11 nucleotides align to TRBD2. Material for sequencing was naive T cells sorted from blood. The clonotype originates from a man aged 18 to 29 in good health. The CDR3 reads CASSPTSGRNEQFF. As DNA, the CDR3 is TGTGCCAGCTCACCAACTAGCGGGAGAAATGAGCAGTTCTTC.